The sequence of this T cell receptor beta chain was determined in a study of a mutant IDH1 vaccine in newly diagnosed glioma. The CDR3 has 16 residues. In germline, CDR1 is SNHLY, CDR2 FYNNEI. The V end lost 0 bases, the J end lost 8 bases, and 16 bases lay between the germline ends. Clones were sequenced by immunoSEQ multiplex PCR, and TCRdb holds only the in-frame ones, with some missing. The table shows around 60,000 clones, with 84% occurring only once. Time point in this sample: week 11, during vaccination. What each vaccine dose contained was 300 ug of mutant IDH1 20-mer peptide, accompanied by topical imiquimod. Regarding this clone: Its antigen is as yet unknown.

The specimen was PBMCs, collected from a glioma patient whose treatment included an IDH1 peptide vaccine. This chain links TRBV2 with TRBJ1-4; tentative D call: TRBD1 (5 bases). This clonotype originated in a woman in her 50s with glioma. The CDR3 is CASSEAGAPHGEKLFF. DNA for the CDR3: TGTGCCAGCAGTGAAGCTGGGGCACCCCACGGGGAAAAACTGTTTTTT.